Each of the 30 T cell receptor beta chains below was sequenced from the same sample in a study of T cell responses to AZD1222 COVID-19 vaccine. Assay used: immunoSEQ multiplex PCR; TCRdb lists only in-frame clones, some missing. The sample has 95,000 to 150,000 clones, around 93% seen once; the top ten hold approximately 1%. The specimen was peripheral blood, collected on day 0 of AZD1222 vaccination. These TCRs come from an adult in good health.

The rearrangement uses TRBV5-6 and TRBJ1-5, with D possibly TRBD1 on 5 matching bases. V was trimmed by 0 bases and J by 6 bases, leaving 16 bases between them. The CDR3 is 16 residues long. Germline V gene sequence: CDR1 SGHDT, CDR2 YYEEEE. CDR3 in amino acids: CASSLGARGLGQPQHF. Here the CDR3 DNA reads TGTGCCAGCAGCTTGGGGGCCCGGGGGTTAGGTCAGCCCCAGCATTTT.

The genes are TRBV5-1 and TRBJ1-5; a possible D gene is TRBD1 (6 bases). Germline CDR1 is SGHRS and CDR2 is YFSETQ. The CDR3 totals 13 residues. V gave up 4 bases and J gave up 2 bases, with 7 bases separating them. DNA for the CDR3: TGCGCCAGCAGCCGGACAGGCAATCAGCCCCAGCATTTT. Its translation: CASSRTGNQPQHF.

This clone was counted a few times. The V gene is TRBV2, the J gene TRBJ1-1, with TRBD1 as a possible D gene (5 bases). The CDR3 is made up of 13 amino acids. Germline values: CDR1 SNHLY, CDR2 FYNNEI. V was clipped by 6 bases and J by 10 bases, with 18 bases between them. The CDR3 region has the DNA TGTGCCAGCAGGATAGGGACTGCCCGAGGAGCTTTCTTT. This sequence encodes CASRIGTARGAFF. The variable domain in full, completed from reference TRBV2 and TRBJ1-1, reads EPEVTQTPSHQVTQMGQEVILRCVPISNHLYFYWYRQILGQKVEFLVSFYNNEISEKSEIFDDQFSVERPDGSNFTLKIRSTKLEDSAMYFCASRIGTARGAFFGQGTRLTVV.

This chain joins TRBV7-9 and TRBJ1-2; D unresolved. Germline assignment: CDR1 SEHNR and CDR2 FQNEAQ (reference sequence). V was cut by 1 base and J by 1 base, with 7 bases left in between. The CDR3 has 14 amino acids. CDR3 bases: TGTGCCAGCAGCTTAGACTTGGATAACTATGGCTACACCTTC. Protein: CASSLDLDNYGYTF.

Comments on this clone: At one end, the junction sequence differs from germline, possibly due to a read error. The rearrangement links TRBV10-3 to TRBJ1-1; possible D gene TRBD1, 5 bases. In germline, CDR1 is ENHRY, CDR2 SYGVKD. This CDR3 has 14 residues. The CDR3 is CAIRPGPKNTEAFF. The CDR3 region has the DNA TGCGCGATACGACCGGGACCCAAGAACACTGAAGCTTTCTTT.

The J gene is TRBJ2-2, the V gene TRBV9, with a weak D call TRBD1 (7 bases). The germline gives CDR1 SGDLS, CDR2 YYNGEE. V dropped 0 bases and J dropped 7 bases, with 10 bases sitting between them. This CDR3 comprises 14 residues. The CDR3 DNA reads as TGTGCCAGCAGCGTAGCAGGGGGAGGCGGGGAGCTGTTTTTT. Translated: CASSVAGGGGELFF.

The chain combines TRBV18 with TRBJ2-1; 9 bases are shared with TRBD1. CDR3 length equals 13 residues. Germline V gene lookup returns CDR1 KGHSH and CDR2 LQKENI. The V and J ends lost 6 bases and 9 bases, in that order; junction bases with no gene match: 6. The CDR3 DNA is TGTGCCAGCTCGTCAACAGGGGGCCTTGAGCAGTTCTTC. It encodes CASSSTGGLEQFF.

The gene calls are TRBV7-9 and TRBJ1-1; no firm D call. Trimming left V 2 bases short and J 10 bases short, with 17 bases between. The germline CDR1 and CDR2 sequences are SEHNR and FQNEAQ (reference sequence). The CDR3 consists of 14 residues. CDR3 residues: CASSLLRIRSRAFF. The CDR3 DNA reads TGTGCCAGCAGCTTATTGCGTATAAGGAGTCGAGCTTTCTTT.

The chain uses TRBV28 and TRBJ2-2; no reliable D call. The V and J ends lost 2 bases and 1 base respectively, with 8 bases between them. There are 15 residues in the CDR3. CDR1 MDHEN and CDR2 SYDVKM come from the germline V gene. The CDR3 coding sequence is TGTGCCAGCAGTTTAACGGCCGGGAACACCGGGGAGCTGTTTTTT. Amino acids: CASSLTAGNTGELFF.

The V call is TRBV28, the J call TRBJ2-3; D possibly corresponds to TRBD1 (5 bases). This CDR3 region has 15 residues. CDR1 is MDHEN, CDR2 SYDVKM, per germline. Trimming cost V 2 bases and J 6 bases, with 15 bases left between them. Here the CDR3 DNA reads TGTGCCAGCAGTTTAACCGTATCCTACAGGGATACGCAGTATTTT. Protein product: CASSLTVSYRDTQYF.

V is TRBV19 and J is TRBJ1-1; D is undetermined. Trimming cost V 3 bases and J 4 bases, with 12 bases left between them. Germline V gene data show CDR1 as LNHDA and CDR2 as SQIVND (reference sequence). The CDR3 consists of 14 residues. The CDR3 DNA is TGTGCCAGTAGTATTTGGGAAATGGGCACTGAAGCTTTCTTT. Translated: CASSIWEMGTEAFF. Based on the CDR3 plus reference TRBV19 and TRBJ1-1, the full variable domain is DGGITQSPKYLFRKEGQNVTLSCEQNLNHDAMYWYRQDPGQGLRLIYYSQIVNDFQKGDIAEGYSVSREKKESFPLTVTSAQKNPTAFYLCASSIWEMGTEAFFGQGTRLTVV.

The rearrangement links TRBV27 to TRBJ1-1; TRBD1 matches at 9 bases. Per the germline V gene, CDR1 is MNHEY and CDR2 is SMNVEV (reference sequence). The CDR3 has 17 residues. After removal of 7 bases from V and 0 bases from J, the junction contained 12 bases not matched to a gene. Here the CDR3 DNA reads TGTGCCAGCATTGGGACAGGGTTGGGTTCGGTGAACACTGAAGCTTTCTTT. Protein sequence: CASIGTGLGSVNTEAFF.

The V and J genes are TRBV28 and TRBJ2-2, with D unresolved. CDR1 MDHEN and CDR2 SYDVKM come from the germline V gene. This CDR3 has 11 residues. V lost 6 bases to trimming and J lost 9 bases, with 8 bases between them. The CDR3 DNA reads as TGTGCCAGCAGCCTTACCAGGGAGCTGTTTTTT. Residues: CASSLTRELFF.

The CDR3 spells CASSLDMGEQYF. CDR3 DNA sequence: TGTGCCAGCAGCTTGGATATGGGCGAGCAGTACTTC. The V call is TRBV5-4, the J call TRBJ2-7; D gene uncertain. The CDR3 contains 12 residues. Germline V gene sequence: CDR1 SGHNT, CDR2 YYREEE (reference sequence). V dropped 0 bases and J dropped 6 bases, with 7 bases sitting between them.

The sample holds a few counts of this clone. At one end, the junction sequence differs from germline, possibly due to a read error. V and J are TRBV6-1 and TRBJ2-7, with 8 bases identical to TRBD2. This CDR3 has 15 residues. Germline CDR1 MNHNS, CDR2 SASEGT. Written as DNA, the CDR3 is TGTGCCAGCAGTAAAGCGGGGGCCATATCCTACGAGCAGTACTTC. Its protein is CASSKAGAISYEQYF.

This clone was detected only once. The chain is built from TRBV19 and TRBJ2-1; TRBD2 is a possible D gene (6 bases). The ends were cut back, 6 bases at V and 13 bases at J, with 13 bases in the middle. CDR3 size: 11 residues. Germline loops: CDR1 LNHDA, CDR2 SQIVND (reference sequence). The CDR3 DNA is TGTGCCAGTAGCCCAGGACTAACCCAGTTCTTC. Protein sequence: CASSPGLTQFF.

This clone was detected only once. Other DNA sequences from this sample encode an identical CDR3 as well. The chain recombines TRBV11-3 with TRBJ2-1; 8 bases line up with TRBD1. J lost 7 bases, V lost 1 base, and 3 bases had no gene match. CDR3 size: 14 residues. Germline assignment: CDR1 SGHNT and CDR2 YENEEA. The CDR3 DNA reads TGTGCCAGCAGCTTAGGGCAGGGGGCGAATGAGCAGTTCTTC. Its translation is CASSLGQGANEQFF.

The chain combines TRBV20-1 with TRBJ2-3; unclear D gene. This CDR3 comprises 11 residues. The germline CDR1 and CDR2 sequences are DFQATT and SNEGSKA (reference sequence). With 5 bases removed from V and 6 bases from J, the gap between germline ends came to 9 bases. The CDR3 spells CSALPGDTQYF. Written as DNA, the CDR3 is TGCAGTGCTCTCCCTGGGGATACGCAGTATTTT.

The chain has TRBV5-6 and TRBJ2-2; 7 bases line up with TRBD1. With 4 bases clipped from V and 5 bases from J, the junction kept 8 bases outside the gene matches. This CDR3 spans 15 amino acids. Germline CDR1 and CDR2: SGHDT and YYEEEE. This CDR3 reads CASSPGTVATGELFF. DNA of the CDR3: TGTGCCAGCAGCCCCGGGACAGTGGCAACCGGGGAGCTGTTTTTT.

This clone was observed a few times. V gene TRBV6-4 combines with J gene TRBJ1-1, with 9 bases that match TRBD1. The trim removed 6 bases at V and 7 bases at J, leaving 9 bases unmatched. Germline-derived CDR1 and CDR2 are MRHNA and SNTAGT. This CDR3 comprises 14 residues. The CDR3 loop reads CASRNGDRDSEAFF. The CDR3 DNA follows: TGTGCCAGCAGGAACGGGGACAGGGACAGTGAAGCTTTCTTT.

This sequence joins TRBV5-4 and TRBJ2-1; possible D gene TRBD2, 6 bases. V was pared by 5 bases and J by 1 base, with 19 bases between. Germline values: CDR1 SGHNT, CDR2 YYREEE (reference sequence). CDR3 size: 17 residues. CDR3 bases: TGTGCCAGCAGACCTCGGGAGCAGATAACGTCCTACAATGAGCAGTTCTTC. Protein sequence: CASRPREQITSYNEQFF.

The genes are TRBV19 and TRBJ2-3; no firm D call. Between the trimmed V and J ends, which lost 3 bases and 6 bases, there was a span of 10 bases. In germline, CDR1 is LNHDA, CDR2 SQIVND (reference sequence). CDR3 size: 13 residues. CDR3 amino acids: CASSIVVQDTQYF. CDR3 bases: TGTGCCAGTAGTATTGTAGTCCAGGATACGCAGTATTTT.

This chain uses TRBV28 with TRBJ1-5; D is unclear. With 1 base removed from V and 1 base from J, the gap between germline ends came to 8 bases. The CDR3 has 15 residues. CDR1 and CDR2 (germline): MDHEN, SYDVKM. The CDR3 sequence: CASSLFVGSNQPQHF. The CDR3 coding sequence is TGTGCCAGCAGTTTATTTGTAGGGAGCAATCAGCCCCAGCATTTT.

This chain joins TRBV4-1 and TRBJ2-6, with D possibly being TRBD1 (6 bases). Germline values: CDR1 MGHRA, CDR2 YSYEKL. The CDR3 length is 18 residues. V was clipped by 0 bases and J by 0 bases, with 12 bases between them. As DNA, the CDR3 is TGCGCCAGCAGCCAAGATCCGGACAGCTACTCTGGGGCCAACGTCCTGACTTTC. Translation: CASSQDPDSYSGANVLTF.

This chain connects TRBV28 to TRBJ2-5; either TRBD1 or TRBD2 may supply D (6 bases each). CDR3 length: 14 residues. Between the trimmed V and J ends, which lost 1 base and 3 bases, there was a span of 9 bases. From germline, CDR1 is MDHEN and CDR2 SYDVKM. The CDR3: CASSLYGGEETQYF. The CDR3 DNA reads TGTGCCAGCAGTTTATACGGGGGCGAAGAGACCCAGTACTTC.

The chain is built from TRBV15 and TRBJ1-1; no definite D call. The CDR3 is 17 amino acids. CDR1 is LNHNV and CDR2 is YYDKDF in the germline V gene (reference sequence). V shed 0 bases and J shed 1 base, with 15 bases lying between them. This chain's CDR3 is CATSRDIGRLSNTEAFF. CDR3 in DNA: TGTGCCACCAGCAGAGATATCGGCAGGCTTTCGAACACTGAAGCTTTCTTT.

The chain joins TRBV6-5 to TRBJ2-7, with D perhaps TRBD2 (5 bases). Germline assignment: CDR1 MNHEY and CDR2 SVGAGI. The CDR3 runs 15 residues. Trimming removed 3 bases at V and 0 bases at J, with 12 bases between. The CDR3 coding sequence is TGTGCCAGCAGTTATCTTAGCGAACCCTCCTACGAGCAGTACTTC. This sequence encodes CASSYLSEPSYEQYF.

The chain carries TRBV7-3 and TRBJ2-2, with 8 bases matching TRBD1. This CDR3 has 16 residues. After removal of 5 bases from V and 4 bases from J, the junction contained 9 bases not matched to a gene. The germline V gene encodes CDR1 SGHTA and CDR2 FQGTGA. CDR3 bases: TGTGCCAGCAGCCATGGACAGGGATCGGGCACCGGGGAGCTGTTTTTT. This translates into CASSHGQGSGTGELFF.

The V and J genes are TRBV6-7 and TRBJ2-5; D uncertain. TRBV6-7 is marked as an open reading frame, function uncertain. This CDR3 region has 13 residues. The V gene lost 8 bases and the J gene lost 5 bases, with 15 bases spanning the gap. Written as DNA, the CDR3 is TGTGCCAGCCCCGTCCTGGCTTTCGAGACCCAGTACTTC. It codes for CASPVLAFETQYF.

The genes are TRBV11-2 and TRBJ2-7; D is possibly TRBD1 (6 bases). The CDR3 sequence is 15 residues long. The germline CDR1 and CDR2 sequences are SGHAT and FQNNGV. With 6 bases removed from V and 4 bases from J, the gap between germline ends came to 19 bases. The CDR3 here is CASSQMRGNRYEQYF. DNA of the CDR3: TGTGCCAGCAGTCAGATGAGGGGGAATAGGTACGAGCAGTACTTC.